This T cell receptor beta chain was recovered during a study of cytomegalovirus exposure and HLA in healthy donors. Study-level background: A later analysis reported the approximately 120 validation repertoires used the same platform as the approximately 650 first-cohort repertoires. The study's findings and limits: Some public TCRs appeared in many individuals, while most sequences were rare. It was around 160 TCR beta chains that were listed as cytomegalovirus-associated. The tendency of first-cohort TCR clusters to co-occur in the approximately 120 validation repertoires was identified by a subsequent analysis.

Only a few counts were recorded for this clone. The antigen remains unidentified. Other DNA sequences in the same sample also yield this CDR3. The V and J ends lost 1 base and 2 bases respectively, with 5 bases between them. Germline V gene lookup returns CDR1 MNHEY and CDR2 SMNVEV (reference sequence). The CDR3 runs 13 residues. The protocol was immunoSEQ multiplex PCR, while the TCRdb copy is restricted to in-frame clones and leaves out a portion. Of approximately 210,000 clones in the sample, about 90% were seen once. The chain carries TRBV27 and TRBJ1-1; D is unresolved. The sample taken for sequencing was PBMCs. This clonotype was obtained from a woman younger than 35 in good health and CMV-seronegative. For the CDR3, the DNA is TGTGCCAGCAGTTTATACAGAAACACTGAAGCTTTCTTT. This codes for CASSLYRNTEAFF.